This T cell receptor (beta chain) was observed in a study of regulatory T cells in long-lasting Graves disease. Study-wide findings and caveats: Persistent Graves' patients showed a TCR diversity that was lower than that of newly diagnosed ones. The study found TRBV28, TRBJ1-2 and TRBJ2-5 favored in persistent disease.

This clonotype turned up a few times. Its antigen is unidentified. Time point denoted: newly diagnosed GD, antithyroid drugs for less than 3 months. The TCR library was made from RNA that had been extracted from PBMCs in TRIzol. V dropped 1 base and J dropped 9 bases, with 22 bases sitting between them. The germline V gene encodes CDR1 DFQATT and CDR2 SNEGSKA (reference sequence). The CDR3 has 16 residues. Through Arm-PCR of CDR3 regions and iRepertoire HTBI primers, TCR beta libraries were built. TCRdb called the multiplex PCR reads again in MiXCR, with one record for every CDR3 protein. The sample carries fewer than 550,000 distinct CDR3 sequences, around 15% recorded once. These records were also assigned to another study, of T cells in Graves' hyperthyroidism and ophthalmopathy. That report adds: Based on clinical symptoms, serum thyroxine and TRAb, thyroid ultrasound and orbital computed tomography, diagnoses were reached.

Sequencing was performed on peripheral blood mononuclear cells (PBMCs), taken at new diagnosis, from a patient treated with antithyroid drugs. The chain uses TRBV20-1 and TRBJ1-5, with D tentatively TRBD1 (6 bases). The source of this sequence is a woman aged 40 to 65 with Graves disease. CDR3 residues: CSARGGGQGFVRPQHF. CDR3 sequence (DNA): TGCAGTGCTAGAGGGGGGGGCCAGGGTTTTGTCCGGCCCCAGCATTTT.